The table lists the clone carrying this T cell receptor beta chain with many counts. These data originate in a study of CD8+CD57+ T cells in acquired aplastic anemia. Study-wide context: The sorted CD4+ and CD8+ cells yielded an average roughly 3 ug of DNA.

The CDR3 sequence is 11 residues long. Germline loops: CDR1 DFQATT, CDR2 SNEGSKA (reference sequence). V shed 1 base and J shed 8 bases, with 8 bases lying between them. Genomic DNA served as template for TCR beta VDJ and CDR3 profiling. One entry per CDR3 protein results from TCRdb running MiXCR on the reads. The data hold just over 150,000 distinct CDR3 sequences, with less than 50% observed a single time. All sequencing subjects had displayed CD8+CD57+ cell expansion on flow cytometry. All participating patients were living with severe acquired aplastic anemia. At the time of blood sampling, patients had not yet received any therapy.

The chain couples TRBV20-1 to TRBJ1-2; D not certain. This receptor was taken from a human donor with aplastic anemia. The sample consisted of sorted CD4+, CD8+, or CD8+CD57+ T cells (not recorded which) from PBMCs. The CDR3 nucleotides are TGCAGTGCTAGAGGACAAAGGGGCTACACCTTC. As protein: CSARGQRGYTF.